Below are 24 T cell receptor beta chains sequenced from a single sample in a study of regulatory T cells in long-lasting Graves disease. Sequencing libraries for TCR beta were prepared with iRepertoire HTBI primers and Arm-PCR of CDR3 regions. TCRdb independently ran MiXCR on the multiplex PCR reads; one entry per CDR3 protein. This table holds some 470,000 distinct CDR3 sequences, around a fifth found once. Time point: persistent/refractory GD, antithyroid drugs over 5 years with positive TRAb. Researchers made the TCR library from RNA that was extracted from PBMCs. This specimen consisted of peripheral blood mononuclear cells (PBMCs), obtained when the disease was refractory, from a patient treated with antithyroid drugs. The receptors shown here come from a female donor with Graves disease.

This clonotype was seen many times. V is TRBV28 and J is TRBJ2-7; D is possibly TRBD1 (5 bases). Germline V lookup: CDR1 MDHEN, CDR2 SYDVKM. The CDR3 is made up of 13 amino acids. V lost 5 bases, J lost 5 bases, and 13 bases lay in between. The CDR3 DNA sequence: TGTGCCAGCAGTGCAGGTGGCAGGGACGAGCAGTACTTC. Protein sequence: CASSAGGRDEQYF.

The J gene is TRBJ2-7, the V gene TRBV7-9, with 8 nucleotides matching TRBD1. The V segment lost 5 bases and the J segment 4 bases; nucleotides outside the gene matches: 4. The CDR3 has 13 amino acids. The germline V gene encodes CDR1 SEHNR and CDR2 FQNEAQ (reference sequence). CDR3 in DNA: TGTGCCAGCAGCCAGGGGGCGGCTTACGAGCAGTACTTC. As protein: CASSQGAAYEQYF.

This sequence joins TRBV29-1 and TRBJ2-5, with 8 bases matching TRBD2. Trimming took 0 bases from V and 11 from J; bases not matched to a gene: 17. Per the germline V gene, CDR1 is SQVTM and CDR2 is ANQGSEA. The CDR3 consists of 16 residues. The CDR3 region has the DNA TGCAGCGTTGAAGATCCAGGGCGGGAGGCCTACAATGAGCAGTACTTC. Translated, it gives CSVEDPGREAYNEQYF.

This clonotype was observed at least ten times. The chain has TRBV6-5 and TRBJ1-2; D is uncertain. Germline V gene lookup returns CDR1 MNHEY and CDR2 SVGAGI. The CDR3 is made up of 14 amino acids. V dropped 2 bases and J dropped 5 bases, with 12 bases sitting between them. The DNA for the CDR3 is TGTGCCAGCAGTTACCCTGAGGGTATTTATGGCTACACCTTC. Translated, it gives CASSYPEGIYGYTF.

The table lists this clonotype with a few counts. The chain couples TRBV6-2 or TRBV6-3 to TRBJ1-3; TRBD1 matches 7 bases. The germline V gene encodes CDR1 MNHEY and CDR2 SVGEGT. V trimming: 3 bases; J trimming: 0 bases; junction bases outside the gene matches: 14. The CDR3 has 19 residues. The chain's CDR3 is CASSYRASTGTVSGNTIYF. The CDR3 nucleotides read TGTGCCAGCAGTTATCGGGCGTCCACCGGGACAGTCTCTGGAAACACCATATATTTT.

This clonotype was seen many times. J is TRBJ2-7 and V is TRBV28; the D gene is possibly TRBD2 (5 bases). The CDR3 sequence is 14 residues long. Trimming took off 3 bases at V and 4 bases at J, with 13 bases between the two ends. Germline values: CDR1 MDHEN, CDR2 SYDVKM. The CDR3 reads CASSFEVGDYEQYF. The CDR3 DNA is TGTGCCAGCAGTTTCGAGGTCGGGGATTACGAGCAGTACTTC.

This chain joins TRBV28 and TRBJ1-6; tentative D call: TRBD1 (5 bases). V lost 2 bases, J lost 10 bases, and 15 bases lay in between. Germline CDR1 MDHEN, CDR2 SYDVKM. The CDR3 has 15 amino acids. As DNA, the CDR3 is TGTGCCAGCAGTTTACTGGGACCTAAGGCCTCACCCCTCCACTTT. It translates to CASSLLGPKASPLHF. The whole variable domain, filled in from reference TRBV28 and TRBJ1-6, reads DVKVTQSSRYLVKRTGEKVFLECVQDMDHENMFWYRQDPGLGLRLIYFSYDVKMKEKGDIPEGYSVSREKKERFSLILESASTNQTSMYLCASSLLGPKASPLHFGNGTRLTVT.

A note on this clonotype: This clone may be a read error of a much larger clone one base away. This chain joins TRBV6-2 or TRBV6-3 and TRBJ1-1, with D possibly being TRBD1 (5 bases). Per germline, CDR1 MNHEY and CDR2 SVGEGT. The CDR3 is 13 residues long. The chain's CDR3 is CAGSYSSGAEAFF. The DNA of the CDR3 is TGTGCCGGCAGTTACTCGTCCGGGGCGGAAGCTTTCTTT.

The genes are TRBV7-9 and TRBJ1-1; D gene unclear. CDR3 length: 14 amino acids. The V end was cut by 5 bases, the J end by 1 base, with 11 bases between. Germline V gene sequence: CDR1 SEHNR, CDR2 FQNEAQ (reference sequence). CDR3 amino acids: CASSAQAGNTEAFF. The CDR3 DNA reads TGTGCCAGCAGCGCGCAGGCGGGGAACACTGAAGCTTTCTTT.

This clonotype was seen once. This chain links TRBV4-3 with TRBJ2-2; D is uncertain. Germline loops: CDR1 LGHNA, CDR2 YSLEER. V lost 3 bases to trimming and J lost 6 bases, with 5 bases between them. This CDR3 spans 12 amino acids. The CDR3 region has the DNA TGCGCCAGCAGCCATAGGGCCGGGGAGCTGTTTTTT. Translating it yields CASSHRAGELFF.

V is TRBV6-1 and J is TRBJ2-7; D is perhaps TRBD2 (6 bases). Trimming removed 9 bases from V and 3 bases from J, with 15 bases in between. This CDR3 region has 13 residues. Germline CDR1 MNHNS, CDR2 SASEGT. CDR3 DNA: TGTGCCAGTAGTAACCGAGCGGGCTACGAGCAGTACTTC. It is translated as CASSNRAGYEQYF.

The chain is built from TRBV9 and TRBJ2-5; unclear D gene. The CDR3 runs to 16 residues. Trimming cost V 0 bases and J 1 base, with 13 bases left between them. Germline V gene lookup returns CDR1 SGDLS and CDR2 YYNGEE. The CDR3 DNA sequence: TGTGCCAGCAGCGTAGGTTTAGGCCTTTCCCAAGAGACCCAGTACTTC. It yields the protein CASSVGLGLSQETQYF. Supplemented by reference TRBV9 and TRBJ2-5, the full variable domain reads DSGVTQTPKHLITATGQRVTLRCSPRSGDLSVYWYQQSLDQGLQFLIQYYNGEERAKGNILERFSAQQFPDLHSELNLSSLELGDSALYFCASSVGLGLSQETQYFGPGTRLLVL.

The table lists this clonotype with many counts. The chain joins TRBV28 to TRBJ2-7, with 8 bases lining up with TRBD2. The V segment lost 5 bases and the J segment 0 bases; nucleotides outside the gene matches: 9. Germline V gene data show CDR1 as MDHEN and CDR2 as SYDVKM. The CDR3 length is 16 residues. The CDR3 bases are TGTGCCAGCAGTGCCCAGAGCGGGAGCTACTCCTACGAGCAGTACTTC. Translating gives CASSAQSGSYSYEQYF.

This clonotype came up many times. The V and J genes are TRBV6-2 or TRBV6-3 and TRBJ1-4; no definite D call. The CDR3 loop spans 16 amino acids. Germline V CDR1 and CDR2: MNHEY, SVGEGT. The V gene lost 5 bases and the J gene lost 0 bases, with 13 bases spanning the gap. The CDR3 sequence is CASSERWQATNEKLFF. In DNA, the CDR3 is TGTGCCAGCAGTGAACGGTGGCAGGCAACTAATGAAAAACTGTTTTTT.

Only a few counts were recorded for this clonotype. The J gene is TRBJ2-7, the V gene TRBV6-5, with D perhaps given as TRBD1 or TRBD2 (5 bases each). V dropped 0 bases and J dropped 2 bases, with 11 bases sitting between them. CDR3 length equals 15 residues. The germline CDR1 and CDR2 sequences are MNHEY and SVGAGI. In nucleotides, the CDR3 is TGTGCCAGCAGTTACTCCCGGGACCCAACCTACGAGCAGTACTTC. Translation: CASSYSRDPTYEQYF.

In its sample, this clonotype was seen many times. The V and J genes are TRBV27 and TRBJ1-2; 7 positions agree with TRBD1. Germline V lookup: CDR1 MNHEY, CDR2 SMNVEV (reference sequence). J lost 8 bases, V lost 3 bases, and 6 bases had no gene match. The CDR3 spans 13 residues. CDR3 nucleotide sequence: TGTGCCAGCAGTTTCCCAGGGGGGAAGGGCTACACCTTC. Protein: CASSFPGGKGYTF.

This clonotype has a handful of counts. V usage is TRBV5-1 and J usage is TRBJ1-4; D ambiguous. With 2 bases removed from V and 0 bases from J, the gap between germline ends came to 8 bases. Germline V gene lookup returns CDR1 SGHRS and CDR2 YFSETQ. This CDR3 has 15 residues. The CDR3 nucleotides read TGCGCCAGCAGCTTACTCTCGACAACTAATGAAAAACTGTTTTTT. This translates into CASSLLSTTNEKLFF.

The CDR3 DNA is TGTGCCAGCAGCTTCATTCCGGGGGGATTAACCTACGAGCAGTACTTC. As protein: CASSFIPGGLTYEQYF. V and J are TRBV7-2 and TRBJ2-7; TRBD2 agrees at 7 bases. V dropped 3 bases and J dropped 2; count of bases not matched to a gene: 10. This CDR3 contains 16 residues. Germline V gene data show CDR1 as SGHTA and CDR2 as FQGNSA.

This clonotype has ten or more counts. The chain links TRBV28 to TRBJ1-1, with 9 bases matching TRBD1. The CDR3 is 12 residues long. Germline CDR1 is MDHEN and CDR2 is SYDVKM. V shed 6 bases and J 7 bases; nucleotides not matched to a gene: 3. CDR3: CASRTGGIEAFF. DNA of the CDR3: TGTGCCAGCAGGACAGGGGGGATTGAAGCTTTCTTT.

The sample holds many counts of this clonotype. The J gene is TRBJ2-6, the V gene TRBV24-1; the match to TRBD1 covers 7 bases. Germline V CDR1 and CDR2: KGHDR, SFDVKD. Trimming took 2 bases from V and 0 from J; bases not matched to a gene: 6. The CDR3 consists of 18 residues. The CDR3 DNA is TGTGCCACCAGTGATTCGGGCAGGGGGACCTCTGGGGCCAACGTCCTGACTTTC. Residues: CATSDSGRGTSGANVLTF.

The sample holds many counts of this clonotype. V gene TRBV11-2 combines with J gene TRBJ2-1, with D tentatively TRBD1 (5 bases). The CDR3 is 14 amino acids. CDR1 and CDR2 (germline): SGHAT, FQNNGV. The V gene lost 0 bases and the J gene lost 15 bases, with 18 bases spanning the gap. The CDR3 protein is CASSLDIVGRVPFF. The CDR3 bases are TGTGCCAGCAGCTTAGATATTGTAGGCAGGGTCCCGTTCTTC.

This chain connects TRBV30 to TRBJ1-5; D ambiguous. This CDR3 spans 15 amino acids. Germline CDR1 is GTSNPN and CDR2 is SVGIG (reference sequence). V lost 1 base and J 0 bases, leaving 10 bases between the germline ends. CDR3 amino acids: CAWSAQLDSNQPQHF. The CDR3 DNA reads as TGTGCCTGGAGTGCACAACTGGATAGCAATCAGCCCCAGCATTTT. Combining the CDR3 with reference TRBV30 and TRBJ1-5 gives the whole variable domain SQTIHQWPATLVQPVGSPLSLECTVEGTSNPNLYWYRQAAGRGLQLLFYSVGIGQISSEVPQNLSASRPQDRQFILSSKKLLLSDSGFYLCAWSAQLDSNQPQHFGDGTRLSIL.

This clonotype was seen ten or more times. This chain uses TRBV27 with TRBJ1-2, with 8 bases matching TRBD1. Germline assignment: CDR1 MNHEY and CDR2 SMNVEV (reference sequence). The J segment lost 5 bases and the V segment lost 5 bases, leaving 4 bases of the junction unmatched. The CDR3 runs to 13 residues. The CDR3 sequence: CASSETGGYGYTF. The CDR3, as DNA: TGTGCCAGCAGTGAAACAGGGGGATATGGCTACACCTTC.

Only a few counts were recorded for this clonotype. The chain employs TRBV5-8 and TRBJ2-7, with D uncertain. V gave up 9 bases and J gave up 5 bases, with 18 bases separating them. The germline gives CDR1 SGHTS, CDR2 YDEGEE. The CDR3 loop spans 13 amino acids. In DNA, the CDR3 is TGTGCCACCTCCGTCACGCGGCTCCACGAGCAGTACTTC. Translated, it gives CATSVTRLHEQYF.